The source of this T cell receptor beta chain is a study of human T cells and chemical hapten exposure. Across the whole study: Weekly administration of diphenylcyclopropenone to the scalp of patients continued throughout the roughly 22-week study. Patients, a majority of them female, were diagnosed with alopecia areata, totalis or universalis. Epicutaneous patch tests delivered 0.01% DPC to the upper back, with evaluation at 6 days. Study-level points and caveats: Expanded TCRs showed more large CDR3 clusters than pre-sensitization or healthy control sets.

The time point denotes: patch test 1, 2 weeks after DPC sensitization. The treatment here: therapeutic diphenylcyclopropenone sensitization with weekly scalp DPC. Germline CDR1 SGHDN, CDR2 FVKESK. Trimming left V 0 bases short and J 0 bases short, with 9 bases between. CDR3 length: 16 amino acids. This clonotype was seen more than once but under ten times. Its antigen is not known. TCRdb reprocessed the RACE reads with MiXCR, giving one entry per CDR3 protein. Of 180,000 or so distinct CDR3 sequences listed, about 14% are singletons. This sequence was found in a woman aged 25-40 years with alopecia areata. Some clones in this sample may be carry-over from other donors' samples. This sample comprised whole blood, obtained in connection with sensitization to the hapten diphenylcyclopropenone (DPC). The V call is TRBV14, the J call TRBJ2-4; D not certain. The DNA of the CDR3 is TGTGCCAGCAGCCAAGATGGCCGTTTAGCCAAAAACATTCAGTACTTC. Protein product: CASSQDGRLAKNIQYF.